This TCR beta chain comes out of a study of T cell responses to AZD1222 COVID-19 vaccine (dated by TCRdb to the early 2020s). General notes on the study: AZD1222 recipients with second doses at about 4 weeks or about 12 weeks were pooled, because spike-specific TCR depth and breadth did not differ between schedules. Trial participants were enrolled by age into subgroups of 18-55, 56-69 and 70-plus years, and approximately 150, 30 and 60 TCR-sequenced participants, respectively, were included in these subgroups. A total of 230 to 250 trial participants underwent TCR sequencing, of whom roughly 210 had received two doses of AZD1222 and roughly 26 had received two doses of the MenACWY control vaccine.

The investigation overall reported the following: The vaccine-associated CD4 TCRs covered the entire spike protein, and the dominant responses fell in regions 160-218 and 743-854. In the small 56-69-year group, the increase in depth fell short of significance, most likely because of low power. Because no day 14 peak-response samples were available, repertoires were characterized only after the peak T cell response. Conclusions about previously exposed vaccinees are limited because only five to seven AZD1222 recipients were SARS-CoV-2 seropositive at baseline. Reportedly, close to half of the unique spike-specific TCRs recognized epitopes lying outside the regions that are mutated in the B.1.351 and B.1.1.7 variants. Spike-specific TCR breadth and depth rose significantly after two AZD1222 doses compared with day 0 and with MenACWY recipients. Participants were mostly white British, with more females than males. The authors suggested clonal diversity may have been underestimated.

The CDR3 regions of human TCRbeta chains were analyzed by immunosequencing. Turning to the authors' computational methods: Repertoire TCRs were checked for matches against a reference library of SARS-CoV-2-specific TCRs that had been generated using the MIRA antigen-specificity platform. Breadth was defined as the fraction of unique TCRs that were SARS-CoV-2-associated, and depth was defined as the fraction of total T cells that were SARS-CoV-2-associated. Using the MIRA data, every spike-specific TCR was mapped to the spike region that the TCR reacted to and assigned to either a CD4 or a CD8 class. Log10-transformed breadth and depth values were compared by one-way ANOVA with Sidak's multiple comparisons tests. Here the immuneACCESS table is served through TCRdb, limited to in-frame sequences with V and J called. Missing clones are a known gap in these copies; in checked studies unresolved V genes cover under half, and the rest lacks a known reason. V and J calls and clone size are as listed in that table; D and trimming were resolved from the DNA. Across this sample there are roughly 140,000 clones, with 90% seen only once. Approximately 1.8% of the sample rests with the top ten.

Counted from cysteine to phenylalanine, this CDR3 has 14 amino acids. Here the CDR3 DNA is all that survives: 42 bases in frame from base 1. Sequences MNHEY (CDR1) and SVGAGI (CDR2) are obtained from the germline V gene. Germline trimming: 8 bases from V, 7 bases from J; junction bases outside gene matches: 8. As to this clone: Its cognate antigen has yet to be identified. Per-base quality was not reported, and no clone a single base away is much larger than it.

The sample's time point label, in plain terms: baseline before first vaccination. The vaccinee samples were drawn from two UK trials, COV001 and COV002, one of which was a single-blind randomized controlled phase 2/3 trial testing AZD1222 (ChAdOx1 nCoV-19) in healthy adults. Trial participant PBMC samples were collected at day 0 and day 28 after the second dose for TCRbeta chain sequencing. Material: peripheral blood, obtained on day 0 of AZD1222 vaccination. The TCR comes from an adult in good health. The sequence links TRBV6-5 to TRBJ2-1, with 10 junctional bases fitting TRBD2. The CDR3 region reads CASRGASGSNEQFF. The DNA is TGTGCCAGCCGGGGGGCTAGCGGGAGTAATGAGCAGTTCTTC.